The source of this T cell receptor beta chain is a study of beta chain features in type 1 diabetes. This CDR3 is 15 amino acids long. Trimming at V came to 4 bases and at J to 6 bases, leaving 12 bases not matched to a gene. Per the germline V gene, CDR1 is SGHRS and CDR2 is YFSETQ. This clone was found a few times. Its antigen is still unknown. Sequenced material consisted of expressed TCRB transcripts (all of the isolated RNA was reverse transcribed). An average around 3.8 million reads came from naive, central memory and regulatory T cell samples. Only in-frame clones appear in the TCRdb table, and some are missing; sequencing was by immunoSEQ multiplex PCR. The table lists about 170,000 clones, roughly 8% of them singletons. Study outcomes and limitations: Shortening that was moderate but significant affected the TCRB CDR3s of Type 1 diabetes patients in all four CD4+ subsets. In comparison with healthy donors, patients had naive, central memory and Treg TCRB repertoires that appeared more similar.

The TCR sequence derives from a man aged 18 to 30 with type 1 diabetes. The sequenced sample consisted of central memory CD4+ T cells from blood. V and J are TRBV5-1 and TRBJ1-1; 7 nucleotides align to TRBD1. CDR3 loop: CASSPRQGVGAEAFF. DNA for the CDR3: TGCGCCAGCAGCCCGAGACAGGGTGTTGGAGCTGAAGCTTTCTTT.